This TCR beta chain was obtained from a study of cytomegalovirus exposure and HLA in healthy donors. Whole-study results and caveats: In vitro data verified three CMV-associated chains as specific for CMV antigens. Rare TCR sequences predominated, though certain public TCRs were found in many donors. Later, an analysis showed that TCR beta chains associated with HLA were more clonally expanded than others that were equally common. It was reported that TCR beta sequences correctly inferred the HLA-A and HLA-B alleles for most subjects.

Regarding this clone: Its antigen is currently unknown.

PCR employed 60 Vbeta and 13 Jbeta primers. The assay was immunoSEQ multiplex PCR, and TCRdb's table has in-frame clones only and misses some. The profile shows roughly 80,000 clones, under 80% of them singletons. Input material: PBMCs. This sequence was found in a male donor in good health and CMV-seropositive.

The CDR3 sequence is CASSLEARVSYGYTF. The CDR3 DNA sequence: TGTGCCAGCAGCTTAGAGGCCAGGGTCAGCTATGGCTACACCTTC. This chain links TRBV11-2 with TRBJ1-2, with a possible D match to TRBD1 (5 bases). Germline V gene lookup returns CDR1 SGHAT and CDR2 FQNNGV. The V and J ends lost 0 bases and 4 bases respectively, with 12 bases between them. The CDR3 spans 15 residues.